This T cell receptor (beta chain) was identified during a study of OX40 agonist ivuxolimab in advanced cancers. Study-level background: From about 20 to 80 years was the age range, with a mean of approximately 58 years, and nearly 85% were male.

Clones were read by immunoSEQ multiplex PCR, and TCRdb kept only the in-frame ones, dropping some. The sample has over 100,000 clones, around 91% seen once. The V segment lost 10 bases and the J segment 2 bases; nucleotides outside the gene matches: 4. Germline CDR1 MDHEN, CDR2 SYDVKM. The CDR3 consists of 13 residues. Sampling times: baseline, cycle 4 day 1, cycle 7 day 1. The rearrangement joins TRBV28 to TRBJ1-5, with 8 bases aligning to TRBD1. This clonotype was obtained from an adult with an advanced solid tumor such as melanoma, head and neck, liver or kidney cancer. The starting material was CD4+ or CD8+ T cells sorted from blood, obtained in a trial of the OX40 agonist ivuxolimab. CDR3 region: CATGGEGNQPQHF. Here the CDR3 DNA reads TGTGCCACAGGGGGCGAGGGCAATCAGCCCCAGCATTTT.